These 2 T cell receptor beta chains share one sample of origin, sequenced in a study of blood T cells in healthy people across ages. Through a sample-barcoded 5' primer and a J-beta primer mix, a second PCR was run for roughly 7 to 12 cycles. TCRdb independently ran MiXCR on the 5' RACE reads; one entry per CDR3 protein. The table includes 800,000 or so distinct CDR3 sequences, 20% to 25% detected once. These same data were also listed under a study on T cells of mothers and their children.

The specimen sequenced was blood. These receptors all come from a boy aged 10-17 years in good health.

This rearrangement joins TRBV7-3 to TRBJ2-3; D perhaps matches TRBD2 (5 bases). Trimming cost V 5 bases and J 2 bases, with 17 bases left between them. The CDR3 has 16 residues. In germline, CDR1 is SGHTA, CDR2 FQGTGA. CDR3 residues: CASSPPREVHTDTQYF. The CDR3 DNA follows: TGTGCCAGCAGCCCCCCCCGGGAAGTTCACACAGATACGCAGTATTTT.

This clonotype was detected a few times. The chain links TRBV28 to TRBJ1-5, with TRBD1 as a possible D gene (5 bases). Deletions cut 2 bases from V and 5 bases from J, with 13 bases between. The CDR3 has 15 amino acids. Germline V CDR1 and CDR2: MDHEN, SYDVKM. The DNA for the CDR3 is TGTGCCAGCAGTTTACTGGACTCGGGGGATCAGCCCCAGCATTTT. Its translation is CASSLLDSGDQPQHF. Drawing the rest from reference TRBV28 and TRBJ1-5, the complete variable domain is DVKVTQSSRYLVKRTGEKVFLECVQDMDHENMFWYRQDPGLGLRLIYFSYDVKMKEKGDIPEGYSVSREKKERFSLILESASTNQTSMYLCASSLLDSGDQPQHFGDGTRLSIL.